This T cell receptor (beta chain) was found in a study of blood T cell repertoires in COVID-19. Study at large: PBMCs, B-cell-depleted T cells, or T cells were the source of the cDNA or gDNA that made up the material.

V shed 2 bases and J 2 bases; nucleotides not matched to a gene: 2. CDR3 length: 15 residues. The germline gives CDR1 SGDLS, CDR2 YYNGEE. Method: immunoSEQ multiplex PCR; TCRdb's copy keeps in-frame clones and lacks some. The sample lists fewer than 250,000 clones, roughly 86% occurring once. The participants were between about 18 and 90 years old and came from some 23 US areas. Donors were grouped by their self-reported clinical history. The material sequenced was PBMCs or T cells enriched from blood (not recorded which). The clonotype comes from a woman aged 25 to 45 with acute COVID-19. The rearrangement uses TRBV9 and TRBJ2-2, with 8 bases aligning to TRBD2. The CDR3 loop is CASSVWTSNTGELFF. CDR3 nucleotides: TGTGCCAGCAGCGTGTGGACTAGCAACACCGGGGAGCTGTTTTTT.